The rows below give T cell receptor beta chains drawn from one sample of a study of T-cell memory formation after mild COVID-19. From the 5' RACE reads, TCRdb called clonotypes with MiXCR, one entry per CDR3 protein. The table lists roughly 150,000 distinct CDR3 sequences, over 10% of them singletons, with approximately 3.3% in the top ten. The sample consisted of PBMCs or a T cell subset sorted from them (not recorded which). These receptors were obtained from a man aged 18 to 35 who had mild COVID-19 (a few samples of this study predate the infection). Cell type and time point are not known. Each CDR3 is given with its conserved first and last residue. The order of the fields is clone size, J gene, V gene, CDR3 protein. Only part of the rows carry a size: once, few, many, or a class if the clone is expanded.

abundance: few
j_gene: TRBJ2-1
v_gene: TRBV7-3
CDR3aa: CASSLSLADNEQFF

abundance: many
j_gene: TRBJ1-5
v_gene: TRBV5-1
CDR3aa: CASSWTGGNQPQHF

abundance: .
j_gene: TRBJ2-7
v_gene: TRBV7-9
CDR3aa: CASSLDLSSYEQYF

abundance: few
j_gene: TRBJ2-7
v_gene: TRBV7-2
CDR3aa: CASSLWGQGARREQYF

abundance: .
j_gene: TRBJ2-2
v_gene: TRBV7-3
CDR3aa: CASSTGQGNTGELFF

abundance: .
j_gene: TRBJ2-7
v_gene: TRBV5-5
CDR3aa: CASSRSGGYSYEQYF

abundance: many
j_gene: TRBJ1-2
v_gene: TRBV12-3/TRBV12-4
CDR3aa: CASSLSTFSTF

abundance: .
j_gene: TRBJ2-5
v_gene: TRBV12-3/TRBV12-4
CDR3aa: CASSSRDGETQYF

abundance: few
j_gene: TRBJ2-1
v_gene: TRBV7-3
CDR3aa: CASSIHPGPYNEQFF

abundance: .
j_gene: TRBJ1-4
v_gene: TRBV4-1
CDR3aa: CASSQEWGVGEKLFF